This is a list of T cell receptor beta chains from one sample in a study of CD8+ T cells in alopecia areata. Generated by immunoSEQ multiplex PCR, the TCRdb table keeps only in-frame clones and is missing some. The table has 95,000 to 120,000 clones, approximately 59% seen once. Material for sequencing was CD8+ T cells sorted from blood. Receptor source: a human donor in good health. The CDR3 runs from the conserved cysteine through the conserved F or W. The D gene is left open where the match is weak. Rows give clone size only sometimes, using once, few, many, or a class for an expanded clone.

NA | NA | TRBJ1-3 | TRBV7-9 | TGTGCCAGCTTCGAGCCGGTCGGAAACACCATATATTTT | CASFEPVGNTIYF
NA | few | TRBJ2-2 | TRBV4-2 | TGTGCCAGCAGCCATGCAGAAGGCGGGGAGCTGTTTTTT | CASSHAEGGELFF
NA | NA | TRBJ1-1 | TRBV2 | TGTGCCAGCAGTGAAGCGCGTACTGAAGCTTTCTTT | CASSEARTEAFF
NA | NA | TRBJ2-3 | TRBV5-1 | TGCGCCAGCAGCTTGTCTTGGGACTTCGACACAGATACGCAGTATTTT | CASSLSWDFDTDTQYF
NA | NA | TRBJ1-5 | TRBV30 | TGTGCCTGGAGTGTCGATAGCAATCAGCCCCAGCATTTT | CAWSVDSNQPQHF
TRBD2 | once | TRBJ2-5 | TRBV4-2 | TGTGCCAGCAGCCAGGCCGGGACTAGCGGAGAAGAGACCCAGTACTTC | CASSQAGTSGEETQYF
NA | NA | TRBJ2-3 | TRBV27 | TGTGCCAGCAGTCTGGCTATGTTAGATACGCAGTATTTT | CASSLAMLDTQYF
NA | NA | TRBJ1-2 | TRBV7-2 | TGTGCCAGCAGCCGCAGGAGCCGCTATGGCTACACCTTC | CASSRRSRYGYTF
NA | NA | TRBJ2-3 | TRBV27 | TGTGCCAGCAGTTCTATCACAGATACGCAGTATTTT | CASSSITDTQYF
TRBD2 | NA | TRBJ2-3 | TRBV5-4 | TGTGCCAGCAGCTCGGAGGATATAGCGGGGTCCACAGATACGCAGTATTTT | CASSSEDIAGSTDTQYF
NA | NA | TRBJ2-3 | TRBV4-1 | TGCGCCAGCAGCCAAGAGTTGGGGGGAAACACAGATACGCAGTATTTT | CASSQELGGNTDTQYF
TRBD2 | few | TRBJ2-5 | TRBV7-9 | TGTGCCAGCAGCTTACCTGCCGGACTAGCGGCTGCGGGTGAGACCCAGTACTTC | CASSLPAGLAAAGETQYF
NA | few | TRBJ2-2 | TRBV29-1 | TGCAGCGTTCTATTAGTATCCACCGGGGAGCTGTTTTTT | CSVLLVSTGELFF
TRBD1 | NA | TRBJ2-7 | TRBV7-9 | TGTGCCAGCAGTCGGGGACAGGAGTCCTACGAGCAGTACTTC | CASSRGQESYEQYF
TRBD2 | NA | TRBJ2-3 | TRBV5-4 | TGTGCCAGCAGCCCCGGGATAGCGGGGTACACAGATACGCAGTATTTT | CASSPGIAGYTDTQYF
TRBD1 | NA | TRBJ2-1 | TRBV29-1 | TGCAGCGTGGAGGACAGGGGCGTAGAGCAGTTCTTC | CSVEDRGVEQFF
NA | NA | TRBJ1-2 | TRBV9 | TGTGCCAGCAGCGTAGCGGGGCAGGGGCATTCCCTTCTGAATGGCTACACCTTC | CASSVAGQGHSLLNGYTF
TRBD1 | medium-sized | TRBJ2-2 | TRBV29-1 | TGCAGCGTTGAAGCAGGGGGAGCGAACACCGGGGAGCTGTTTTTT | CSVEAGGANTGELFF
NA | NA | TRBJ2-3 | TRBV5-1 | TGCGCCAGCAGCGACACAGATACGCAGTATTTT | CASSDTDTQYF
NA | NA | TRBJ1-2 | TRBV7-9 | TGTGCCAGCAGCTTACGACAGGCTAACTATGGCTACACCTTC | CASSLRQANYGYTF
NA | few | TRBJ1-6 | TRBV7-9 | TGTGCCAGCAGCTCGGGATACAGGGTACTAGACTCACCCCTCCACTTT | CASSSGYRVLDSPLHF
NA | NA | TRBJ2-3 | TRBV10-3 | TGTGCCATCAGCGCAGCGGACACAGATACGCAGTATTTT | CAISAADTDTQYF
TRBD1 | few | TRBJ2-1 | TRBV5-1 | TGCGCCAGCAGCTTGGCTGGGACAGGGTACTACAATGAGCAGTTCTTC | CASSLAGTGYYNEQFF
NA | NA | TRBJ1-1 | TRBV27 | TGTGCCAGCAGTTTTAGCGGTTACACTGAAGCTTTCTTT | CASSFSGYTEAFF
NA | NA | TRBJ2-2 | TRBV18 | TGTGCCAGCTCACCACCGGGACGGTCGAACACCGGGGAGCTGTTTTTT | CASSPPGRSNTGELFF
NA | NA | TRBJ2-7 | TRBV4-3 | TGCGCCAGCAGCCAAGATTGGGAGAGCTCCTACGAGCAGTACTTC | CASSQDWESSYEQYF
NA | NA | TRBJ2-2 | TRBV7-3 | TGTGCCAGCCGGAGGGAGAACACCGGGGAGCTGTTTTTT | CASRRENTGELFF
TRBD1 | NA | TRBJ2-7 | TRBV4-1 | TGCGCCAGCAGTTTCGGACAGGGGTCCACCTACGAGCAGTACTTC | CASSFGQGSTYEQYF
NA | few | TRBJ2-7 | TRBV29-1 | TGCAGCGTTGAGGGCAGGTCCTACGAGCAGTACTTC | CSVEGRSYEQYF
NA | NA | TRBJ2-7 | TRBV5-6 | TGTGCCAGCATCCGGGCAGGGGATCTAAACGAGCAGTACTTC | CASIRAGDLNEQYF
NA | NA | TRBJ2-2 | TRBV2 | TGTGCCAGCAGTCCACAACCTAGGACCGTGCCCGGGGAGCTGTTTTTT | CASSPQPRTVPGELFF
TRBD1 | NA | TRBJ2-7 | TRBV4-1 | TGCGCCAGCAGCCAGGGACAGGGGGTCCACGAGCAGTACTTC | CASSQGQGVHEQYF
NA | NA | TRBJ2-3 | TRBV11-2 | TGTGCCAGCAGCCCGTGGGGGGCCGAGCGCACAGATACGCAGTATTTT | CASSPWGAERTDTQYF
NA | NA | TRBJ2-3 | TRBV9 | TGTGCCAGCAGCGTCGGGGGCCCAGATACGCAGTATTTT | CASSVGGPDTQYF
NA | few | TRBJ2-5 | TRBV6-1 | TGTGCCAGCAGTGAAGCGGCAGGAGAACAAGAGACCCAGTACTTC | CASSEAAGEQETQYF
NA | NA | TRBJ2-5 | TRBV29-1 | TGCAGCGTTGAAGTTCTAGGGTTTGTGAGCGGGCCCGCGAAGACCCAGTACTTC | CSVEVLGFVSGPAKTQYF
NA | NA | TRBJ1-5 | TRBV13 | TGTGCCAGCAGCTTAGGGGGCCAGCCCCAGCATTTT | CASSLGGQPQHF
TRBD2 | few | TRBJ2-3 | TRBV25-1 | TGTGCCAGCAGTGAGGGTAGCGGGGGGGCCACAGATACGCAGTATTTT | CASSEGSGGATDTQYF
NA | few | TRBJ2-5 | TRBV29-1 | TGCAGTGTGACGGACGGGGGCGGGGAAGAGACCCAGTACTTC | CSVTDGGGEETQYF
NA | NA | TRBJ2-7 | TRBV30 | TGTGCCTCCCGATGGGGTAACGAGCAGTACTTC | CASRWGNEQYF
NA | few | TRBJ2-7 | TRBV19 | TGTGCCAGTAGTGTGGGCGGAATCGGCGAGCAGTACTTC | CASSVGGIGEQYF
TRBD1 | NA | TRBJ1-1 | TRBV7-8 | TGTGCCAGCAGCATGCCCCGGACAGGGATCTATCGGCGCGAAGACACTGAAGCTTTCTTT | CASSMPRTGIYRREDTEAFF
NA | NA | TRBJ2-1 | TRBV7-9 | TGTGCCAGCAGCTTAGCCGCACACAATGAGCAGTTCTTC | CASSLAAHNEQFF
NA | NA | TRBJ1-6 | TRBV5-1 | TGCGCCAGCAGCCACAGAGACCAAGACCTCAATTCACCCCTCCACTTT | CASSHRDQDLNSPLHF
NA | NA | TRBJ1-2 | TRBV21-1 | TGTGCCAGCAGCAAGCGCTCTTGGACAGGGCCGAGCTGCGGCTACACCTTC | CASSKRSWTGPSCGYTF
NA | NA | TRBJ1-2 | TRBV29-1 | TGCAGCGTTGCAGGACTTGACTTAATGGGTGGCTACACCTTC | CSVAGLDLMGGYTF
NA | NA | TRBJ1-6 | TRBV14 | TGTGCCAGCAGCCAACTTGTCAACCGTGATTCACCCCTCCACTTT | CASSQLVNRDSPLHF
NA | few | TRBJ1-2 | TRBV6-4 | TGTGCCAGCAGTGAAGGGGTTGGGGGAATGGCTTATGGCTACACCTTC | CASSEGVGGMAYGYTF